The present TCR beta chain was sequenced within a study of shared clonotypes between healthy human individuals. General study findings and limits: Clonotypes not shared had lower generation probabilities than those common to all four donors.

Details on this clone: The target antigen is unknown.

CDR1 and CDR2 from the germline V gene are WSHSY and SAAADI. This CDR3 has 17 residues. The trim removed 6 bases at V and 3 bases at J, leaving 8 bases unmatched. Terminally differentiated effector memory CD45RA+ cells were left out of the naive CD8 fraction, which was CD45RO-negative and positively selected for CCR7. Approximately 30,000 T cell genomes (roughly 220 ng DNA) went into each sorted-subset replicate. Clones were sequenced by immunoSEQ multiplex PCR, and TCRdb holds only the in-frame ones, with some missing. There are about 2.1 million clones in the sample; about 92% occur only once, and under 2% lies in the top ten.

The TCR comes from a man younger than 35 in good health. Some clones in this sample may be carry-over from other donors' samples. The gene calls are TRBV10-2 and TRBJ2-1, with TRBD2 identical over 13 bases. The sequenced sample was naive CD8+ T cells from PBMCs. CDR3 region: CASSVGTSGNYYNEQFF. CDR3 coding DNA: TGCGCCAGCAGCGTCGGGACTAGCGGGAATTACTACAATGAGCAGTTCTTC.